This paragraph reports one TCR beta chain. Its antigen remains unidentified. This sample was included in a study of stem cell transplantation in POMP-related autoinflammatory disease. For the study at large: Hypothesis: faulty thymoproteasomes impair CD8+ T-cell selection, skewing TRB repertoires. Study-wide results and limits: Unique TRB V-J gene pairings were limited in number in patients with PRAID.

Germline loops: CDR1 SGHRS, CDR2 YFSETQ. This CDR3 comprises 15 residues. The table came from immunoSEQ multiplex PCR; TCRdb's copy has only in-frame clones and leaves some out. The data hold some 70,000 clones, with more than 75% observed a single time. The sequences come from CD4+ T cells from PBMCs, collected after stem cell transplantation. V and J are TRBV5-1 and TRBJ2-7; D uncertain. The TCR was taken from a human patient with POMP-related autoinflammation and immune dysregulation (PRAID). These T cells may partly come from the graft donor. The CDR3 bases are TGCGCCAGCAGCTTATTAGGACCGTGGTCCTCCGAGCAGTACGTC. It codes for CASSLLGPWSSEQYV.